The source of this T cell receptor (beta chain) is a study of T-cell memory formation after mild COVID-19. General observations from the study: Day 15 to 85 contracting clones showed balanced CD4/CD8; later expanders leaned CD4+.

Concerning this clonotype itself: Antigen specificity is unknown.

TCRdb reprocessed the 5' RACE reads with MiXCR, giving one entry per CDR3 protein. The profile shows roughly 580,000 distinct CDR3 sequences, around 17% of them singletons. Trimming removed 6 bases from V and 4 bases from J; junction bases left unmatched: 7. The CDR3 runs 14 residues. What was sequenced was PBMCs or a T cell subset sorted from them (not recorded which). This TCR came from an adult woman who had mild COVID-19 (a few samples of this study predate the infection). Cell type and time point are not known. The rearrangement uses TRBV12-3 or TRBV12-4 and TRBJ2-7, with 9 bases lining up with TRBD1. As DNA, the CDR3 is TGTGCCAGCAGCCTCTACAGGGGGCATTACGAGCAGTACTTC. It is translated as CASSLYRGHYEQYF.